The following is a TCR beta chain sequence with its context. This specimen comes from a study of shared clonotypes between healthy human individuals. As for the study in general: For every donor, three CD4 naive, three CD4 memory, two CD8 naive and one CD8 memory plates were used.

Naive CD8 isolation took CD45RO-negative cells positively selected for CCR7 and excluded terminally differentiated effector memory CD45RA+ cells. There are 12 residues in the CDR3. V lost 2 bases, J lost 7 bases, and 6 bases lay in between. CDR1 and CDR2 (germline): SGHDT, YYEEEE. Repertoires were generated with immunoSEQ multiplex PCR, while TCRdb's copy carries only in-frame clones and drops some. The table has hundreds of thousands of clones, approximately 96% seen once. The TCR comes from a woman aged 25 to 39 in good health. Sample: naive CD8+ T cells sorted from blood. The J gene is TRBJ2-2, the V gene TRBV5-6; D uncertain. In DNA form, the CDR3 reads TGTGCCAGCAGCTTCTCCGACGGGGAGCTGTTTTTT. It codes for CASSFSDGELFF.